The clone carrying this T cell receptor (beta chain) was counted only a few times. No antigen is known for it. The CDR3 has 15 amino acids. CDR1 is SGHKS, CDR2 YYEKEE, per germline (reference sequence). Trimming took off 0 bases at V and 5 bases at J, with 11 bases between the two ends. This record belongs to a study of T cells after yellow fever vaccination. Regarding the study as a whole: The study noted that FACS-sorted repertoires could contain abundant clonotypes contaminating from the bulk population. A minor fraction of clonotypes spanned both CD4 and CD8 compartments. Secondary responses were weaker yet peaked faster, day 5 versus 15.

Universal primer sites and UMIs were introduced during 5'RACE template-switching synthesis of TCR cDNA. TCRdb reprocessed the 5' RACE reads via MiXCR and lists one record per CDR3 protein. The repertoire holds 500,000 to 650,000 distinct CDR3 sequences, with roughly a sixth as singletons. The clonotype comes from a man in his late teens or twenties who received the YFV17D yellow fever vaccine. The chain recombines TRBV5-5 with TRBJ1-4; the D is unclear. The specimen comprised PBMCs, sampled around 5 days after the first yellow fever vaccination. DNA of the CDR3: TGTGCCAGCAGCTTGGGTGGATTCTTAAATGAAAAACTGTTTTTT. The encoded protein is CASSLGGFLNEKLFF.